The clone carrying this TCR beta chain was found a few times. The data stem from a study of blood T cells in healthy people across ages. Germline V gene sequence: CDR1 MNHNY, CDR2 SVGAGI (reference sequence). CDR3 size: 13 residues. Losses at the gene ends were 6 bases for V and 9 bases for J; bases not matched to a gene: 8. The use of a sample-barcoded 5' primer and a J-beta primer mix characterized a second PCR of roughly 6 to 11 cycles. TCRdb ran MiXCR on the 5' RACE reads and lists one entry per CDR3 protein. The sample lists some 1,000,000 distinct CDR3 sequences; less than 25% were seen once. These records were also assigned to another study, of T cells of mothers and their children. That work contributes: Material was donated by three healthy Caucasian mothers and their six children.

The material sequenced was blood. The V call is TRBV6-6, the J call TRBJ1-2, with 9 bases aligning to TRBD1. The sequence derives from a girl aged 2-10 years in good health. CDR3 nucleotides: TGTGCCAGCAGCGGACAGGGGATCAAAAGCTACACCTTC. It yields the protein CASSGQGIKSYTF.